The present entry profiles one TCR beta chain with its context. These data come from a study of blood T cell repertoires in COVID-19. Turning to the study itself: Whether acute or convalescent, the COVID-19 samples came from the United States, Italy and Spain. PBMCs, B-cell-depleted T cells, or T cells were the source of the cDNA or gDNA that made up the material.

As originally analysed: Using reference gene primer amplification, nucleated cell counts were estimated. Produced via immunoSEQ multiplex PCR; TCRdb's table is partial and in-frame only. D and trimming come from the DNA, and the V and J calls and clone size come from that table. The data contain some 250,000 clones, about 86% of them singletons. The CDR3 contains 14 residues. Germline assignment: CDR1 MNHEY and CDR2 SMNVEV (reference sequence). The ends were cut back, 6 bases at V and 1 base at J, with 12 bases in the middle. Sequencing used peripheral blood. This chain connects TRBV27 to TRBJ1-1; the D is unclear. The receptor was isolated from a man under 40 with active or convalescent COVID-19. CDR3 nucleotide sequence: TGTGCCAGCAGCGCCCGGAGGAAGAACACTGAAGCTTTCTTT. Its translation: CASSARRKNTEAFF.